The entry below describes one T cell receptor (beta chain). The sequenced fragment ends 3 residues before the CDR3 boundary, so the rest is inferred from the germline J gene. This specimen belongs to a study of T cells in women clearing cervical HPV infection. Overall study: Cases were women with histologically confirmed HPV16-related CIN3 or worse, including a couple of invasive cancers. Controls gave blood once infection was undetectable; cases at lesion identification.

immunoSEQ multiplex PCR used an average of around 1,200 ng genomic DNA. The data were produced by immunoSEQ multiplex PCR, yet TCRdb's version contains in-frame clones alone and is incomplete. The listing contains 25,000 to 35,000 clones. The CDR3 is 13 residues long. From germline, CDR1 is KGHSH and CDR2 LQKENI. Sample: blood buffy coat. The chain links TRBV18 to TRBJ2-4, with 10 nucleotides matching TRBD1. The sequence was obtained from a woman between 18 and 70 years old with a cervical HPV16 infection that either progressed to CIN3+ or cleared (not recorded which). The sequenced CDR3 bases are TGTGCCAGCTCCCATGGGACAGGGGACGGT. Translation gives CASSHGTGDG. The complete CDR3 sequence is CASSHGTGDGQYF.